The rows below give T cell receptor beta chains drawn from one sample of a study of shared T cell receptors in the human thymus. The method was immunoSEQ multiplex PCR; TCRdb's version includes in-frame clones alone and lacks a portion of them. The profile shows about 660,000 clones, around 87% of them singletons. This same sample was also taken into another study, of human thymus T cells.

The sample consisted of thymocytes. These receptors originate from a boy under two years old with a congenital heart defect. Each CDR3 is given without its conserved first and last residue.

v_gene: TRBV4-3; j_gene: TRBJ2-5; CDR3aa: ASSQETGRETQY
v_gene: TRBV9; j_gene: TRBJ1-2; CDR3aa: ASSVAKQNYGYT
v_gene: TRBV14; j_gene: TRBJ1-1; CDR3aa: ASSQERGPMNTEAF
v_gene: TRBV30; j_gene: TRBJ2-5; CDR3aa: AWSVLWSPREGPEETQY
v_gene: TRBV30; j_gene: TRBJ2-7; CDR3aa: AWSAGEVEQY
v_gene: TRBV13; j_gene: TRBJ2-7; CDR3aa: ASSRQGANQRVV
v_gene: TRBV5-4; j_gene: TRBJ1-2; CDR3aa: ASSWRAGTNYGYT
v_gene: TRBV6-5; j_gene: TRBJ2-1; CDR3aa: ASSHRGGVDNEQF
v_gene: TRBV18; j_gene: TRBJ2-5; CDR3aa: ASSPARDRRRETQY
v_gene: TRBV19; j_gene: TRBJ2-1; CDR3aa: ATITPGLAGDGEQF
v_gene: TRBV4-1; j_gene: TRBJ2-7; CDR3aa: ASSQDRDRGKYEQY
v_gene: TRBV9; j_gene: TRBJ2-7; CDR3aa: ASSVGRRGPYEQY
v_gene: TRBV18; j_gene: TRBJ1-2; CDR3aa: ASSRHPTGCMHGYT
v_gene: TRBV4-1; j_gene: TRBJ2-3; CDR3aa: ASSQAGLAGDRGLDTQY
v_gene: TRBV27; j_gene: TRBJ2-1; CDR3aa: ASRAPLAGDNEQF
v_gene: TRBV25-1; j_gene: TRBJ2-7; CDR3aa: ASGRLAGDRYEQY
v_gene: TRBV14; j_gene: TRBJ1-2; CDR3aa: ASSPKRGLVGYT
v_gene: TRBV2; j_gene: TRBJ1-2; CDR3aa: ASSETTGYYGYT
v_gene: TRBV10-3; j_gene: TRBJ2-3; CDR3aa: AISLLAGSTDTQY
v_gene: TRBV28; j_gene: TRBJ1-2; CDR3aa: ASSGRGGGGYT
v_gene: TRBV11-2; j_gene: TRBJ2-2; CDR3aa: ASSVRGPRLEGSTGELF
v_gene: TRBV5-8; j_gene: TRBJ2-7; CDR3aa: ASSSGGGGDPHSYEQY
v_gene: TRBV7-6; j_gene: TRBJ2-1; CDR3aa: ASSLDRNSSSYNEQF
v_gene: TRBV10-1; j_gene: TRBJ2-5; CDR3aa: ASRGGFTGVRSETQY
v_gene: TRBV4-1; j_gene: TRBJ2-2; CDR3aa: ASSPTPGTGDRGGELF
v_gene: TRBV7-3; j_gene: TRBJ2-3; CDR3aa: ASSLTAGGTDTQY
v_gene: TRBV14; j_gene: TRBJ2-3; CDR3aa: ASSHILPDRDSTDTQY
v_gene: TRBV19; j_gene: TRBJ1-2; CDR3aa: ASSIRGGRNYGYT
v_gene: TRBV15; j_gene: TRBJ1-5; CDR3aa: ATSTGIRKPQH
v_gene: TRBV30; j_gene: TRBJ1-1; CDR3aa: AWNKLDSYTEAF
v_gene: TRBV28; j_gene: TRBJ2-5; CDR3aa: ASSPGRTPLRAAQY
v_gene: TRBV5-6; j_gene: TRBJ2-3; CDR3aa: ASSSHSGRALDTQY
v_gene: TRBV4-2; j_gene: TRBJ2-7; CDR3aa: ASSQGTARGAYEQY
v_gene: TRBV7-9; j_gene: TRBJ2-7; CDR3aa: ASSIELAGGEEQY
v_gene: TRBV6-5; j_gene: TRBJ1-5; CDR3aa: ASSYNRDSLFQH
v_gene: TRBV27; j_gene: TRBJ1-1; CDR3aa: ASSPRTVRNTEAF
v_gene: TRBV29-1; j_gene: TRBJ1-2; CDR3aa: SVEVQGGGYT
v_gene: TRBV6-5; j_gene: TRBJ1-6; CDR3aa: ASGRTEGYNSPLH
v_gene: TRBV29-1; j_gene: TRBJ2-5; CDR3aa: SVTSGMETQY